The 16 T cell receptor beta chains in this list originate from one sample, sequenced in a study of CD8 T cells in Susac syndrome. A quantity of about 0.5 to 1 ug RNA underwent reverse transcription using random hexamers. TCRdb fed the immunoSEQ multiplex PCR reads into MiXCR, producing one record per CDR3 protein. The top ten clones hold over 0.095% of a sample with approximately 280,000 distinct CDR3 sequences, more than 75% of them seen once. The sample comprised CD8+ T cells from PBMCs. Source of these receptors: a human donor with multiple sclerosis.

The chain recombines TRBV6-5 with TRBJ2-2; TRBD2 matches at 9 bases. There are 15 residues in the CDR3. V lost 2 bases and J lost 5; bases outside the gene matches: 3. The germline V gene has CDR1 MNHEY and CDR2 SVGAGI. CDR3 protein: CASSYPTSGTGELFF. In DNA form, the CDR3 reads TGTGCCAGCAGTTACCCCACTAGCGGGACCGGGGAGCTGTTTTTT.

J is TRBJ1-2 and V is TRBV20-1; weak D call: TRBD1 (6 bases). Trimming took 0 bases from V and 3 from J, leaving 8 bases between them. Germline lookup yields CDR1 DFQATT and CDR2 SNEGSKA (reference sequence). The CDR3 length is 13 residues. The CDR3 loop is CSAREGADYGYTF. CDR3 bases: TGCAGTGCTAGAGAGGGGGCGGACTATGGCTACACCTTC.

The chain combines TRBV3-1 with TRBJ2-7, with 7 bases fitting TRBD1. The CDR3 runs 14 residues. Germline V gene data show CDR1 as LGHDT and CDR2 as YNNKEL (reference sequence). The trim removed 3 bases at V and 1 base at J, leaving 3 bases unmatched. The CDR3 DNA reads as TGTGCCAGCAGCCAGAGACAGGGATCCTACGAGCAGTACTTC. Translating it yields CASSQRQGSYEQYF.

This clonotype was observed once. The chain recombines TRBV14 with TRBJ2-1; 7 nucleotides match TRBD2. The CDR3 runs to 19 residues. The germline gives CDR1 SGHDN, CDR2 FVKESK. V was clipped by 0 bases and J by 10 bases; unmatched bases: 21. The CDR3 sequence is CASSQERVQRGPLTWEQFF. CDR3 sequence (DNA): TGTGCCAGCAGCCAAGAGCGGGTACAGCGGGGCCCTCTAACATGGGAGCAGTTCTTC.

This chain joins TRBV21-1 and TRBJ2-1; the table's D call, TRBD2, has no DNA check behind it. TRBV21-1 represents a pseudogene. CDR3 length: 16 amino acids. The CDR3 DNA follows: TGTGCCAGCAGCCCGTTGGACGGGAGTCCCGGCAATGAGCAGTTCTTC. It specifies CASSPLDGSPGNEQFF.

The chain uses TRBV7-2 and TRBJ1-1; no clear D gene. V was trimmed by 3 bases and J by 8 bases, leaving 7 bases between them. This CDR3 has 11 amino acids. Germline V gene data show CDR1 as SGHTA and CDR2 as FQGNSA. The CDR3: CASSFPGEAFF. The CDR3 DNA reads TGTGCCAGCAGCTTTCCAGGAGAAGCTTTCTTT.

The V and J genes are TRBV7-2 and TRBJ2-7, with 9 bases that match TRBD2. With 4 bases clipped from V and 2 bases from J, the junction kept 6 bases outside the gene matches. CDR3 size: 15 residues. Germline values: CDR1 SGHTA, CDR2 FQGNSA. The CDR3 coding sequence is TGTGCCAGCAGCTCAGGGGCTAGCGGGACCTACGAGCAGTACTTC. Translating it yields CASSSGASGTYEQYF.

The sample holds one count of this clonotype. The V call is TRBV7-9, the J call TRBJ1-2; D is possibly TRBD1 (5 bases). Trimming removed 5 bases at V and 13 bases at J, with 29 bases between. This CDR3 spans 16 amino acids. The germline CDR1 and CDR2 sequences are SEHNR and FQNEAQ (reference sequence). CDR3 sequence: CASSPPLMDKALTSTF. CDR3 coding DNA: TGTGCCAGCAGCCCTCCCCTAATGGACAAGGCGTTAACCTCCACCTTC.

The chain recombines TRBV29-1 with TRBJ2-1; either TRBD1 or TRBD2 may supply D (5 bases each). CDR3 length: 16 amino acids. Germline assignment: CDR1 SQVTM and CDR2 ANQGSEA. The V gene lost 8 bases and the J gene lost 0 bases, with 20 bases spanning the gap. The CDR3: CSYPQGERSSYNEQFF. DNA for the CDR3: TGCAGCTATCCCCAGGGTGAGCGGAGCTCCTACAATGAGCAGTTCTTC.

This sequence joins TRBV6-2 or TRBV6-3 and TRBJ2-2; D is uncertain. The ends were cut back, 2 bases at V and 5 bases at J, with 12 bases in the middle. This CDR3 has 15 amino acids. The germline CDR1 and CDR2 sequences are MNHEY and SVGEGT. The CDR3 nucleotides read TGTGCCAGCAGTTACGGACCGAGGACGACCGGGGAGCTGTTTTTT. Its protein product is CASSYGPRTTGELFF.

The CDR3 reads CASSVLGGRGETQYF. The CDR3 bases are TGTGCCAGCAGCGTCCTAGGCGGTCGTGGAGAGACCCAGTACTTC. The chain uses TRBV9 and TRBJ2-5; D is unresolved. CDR1 SGDLS and CDR2 YYNGEE come from the germline V gene. The CDR3 loop spans 15 amino acids. V lost 2 bases and J 4 bases, leaving 15 bases between the germline ends.

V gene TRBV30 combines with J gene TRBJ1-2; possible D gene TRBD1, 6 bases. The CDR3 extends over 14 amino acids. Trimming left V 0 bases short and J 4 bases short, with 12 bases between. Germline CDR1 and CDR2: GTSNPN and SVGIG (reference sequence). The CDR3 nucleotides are TGTGCCTGGAGTGTAGGGGGGGCAGGCTATGGCTACACCTTC. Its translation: CAWSVGGAGYGYTF.

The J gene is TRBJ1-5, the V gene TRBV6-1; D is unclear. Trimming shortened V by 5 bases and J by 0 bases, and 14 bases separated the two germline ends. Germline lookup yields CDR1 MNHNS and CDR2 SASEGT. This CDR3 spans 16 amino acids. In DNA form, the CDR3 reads TGTGCCAGCAGTCCCCAACGGGCGCATAGCAATCAGCCCCAGCATTTT. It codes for CASSPQRAHSNQPQHF.

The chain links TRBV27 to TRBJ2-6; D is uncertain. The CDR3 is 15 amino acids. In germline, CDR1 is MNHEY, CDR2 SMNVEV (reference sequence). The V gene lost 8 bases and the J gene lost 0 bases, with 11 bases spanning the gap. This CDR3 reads CASARASSGANVLTF. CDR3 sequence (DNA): TGTGCCAGCGCTCGCGCGTCCTCTGGGGCCAACGTCCTGACTTTC.

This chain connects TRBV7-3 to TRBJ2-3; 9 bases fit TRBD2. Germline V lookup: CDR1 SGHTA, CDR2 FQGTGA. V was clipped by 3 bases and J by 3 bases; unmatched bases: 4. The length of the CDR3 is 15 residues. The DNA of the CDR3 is TGTGCCAGCAGCTTTCTAGCGGGAAGTACAGATACGCAGTATTTT. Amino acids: CASSFLAGSTDTQYF.

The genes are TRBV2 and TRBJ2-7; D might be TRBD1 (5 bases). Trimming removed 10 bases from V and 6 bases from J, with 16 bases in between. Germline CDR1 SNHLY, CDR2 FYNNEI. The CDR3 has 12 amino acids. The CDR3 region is CAKGNPGVEQYF. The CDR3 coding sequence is TGTGCCAAGGGGAACCCTGGGGTCGAGCAGTACTTC. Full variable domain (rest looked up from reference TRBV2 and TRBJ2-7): EPEVTQTPSHQVTQMGQEVILRCVPISNHLYFYWYRQILGQKVEFLVSFYNNEISEKSEIFDDQFSVERPDGSNFTLKIRSTKLEDSAMYFCAKGNPGVEQYFGPGTRLTVT.